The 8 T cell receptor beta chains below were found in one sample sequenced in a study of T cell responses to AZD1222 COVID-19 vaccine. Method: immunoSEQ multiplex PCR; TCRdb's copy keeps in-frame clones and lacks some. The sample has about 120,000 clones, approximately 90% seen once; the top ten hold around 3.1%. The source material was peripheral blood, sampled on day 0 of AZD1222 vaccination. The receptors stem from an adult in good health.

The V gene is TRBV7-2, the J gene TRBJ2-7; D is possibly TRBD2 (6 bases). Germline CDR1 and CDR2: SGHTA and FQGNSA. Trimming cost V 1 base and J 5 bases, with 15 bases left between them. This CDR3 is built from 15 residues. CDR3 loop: CASSLVPGRPDEQYF. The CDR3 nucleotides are TGTGCCAGCAGCTTAGTACCAGGGAGGCCCGACGAGCAGTACTTC.

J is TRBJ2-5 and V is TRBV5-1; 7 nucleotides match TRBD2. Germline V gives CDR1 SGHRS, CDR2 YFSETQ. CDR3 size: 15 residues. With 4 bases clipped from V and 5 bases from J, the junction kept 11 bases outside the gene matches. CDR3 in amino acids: CASSPQAGDGETQYF. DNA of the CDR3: TGCGCCAGCAGCCCCCAGGCGGGAGACGGGGAGACCCAGTACTTC.

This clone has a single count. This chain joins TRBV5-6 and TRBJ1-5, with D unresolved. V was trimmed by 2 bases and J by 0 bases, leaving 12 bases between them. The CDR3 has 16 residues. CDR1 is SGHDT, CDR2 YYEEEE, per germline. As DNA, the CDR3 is TGTGCCAGCAGCTTCAGACGAGGCGCTAGCAATCAGCCCCAGCATTTT. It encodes CASSFRRGASNQPQHF.

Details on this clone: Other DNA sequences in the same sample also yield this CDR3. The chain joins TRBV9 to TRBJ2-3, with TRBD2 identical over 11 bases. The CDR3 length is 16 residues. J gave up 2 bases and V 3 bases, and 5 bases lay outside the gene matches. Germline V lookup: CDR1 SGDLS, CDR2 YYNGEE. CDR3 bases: TGTGCCAGCAGCGGGGGGACTAGCGGTCTCACAGATACGCAGTATTTT. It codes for CASSGGTSGLTDTQYF.

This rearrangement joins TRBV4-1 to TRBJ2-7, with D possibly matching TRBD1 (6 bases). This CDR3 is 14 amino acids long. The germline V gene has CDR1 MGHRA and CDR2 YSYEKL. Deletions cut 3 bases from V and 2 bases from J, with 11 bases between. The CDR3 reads CASSQGRGTYEQYF. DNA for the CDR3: TGCGCCAGCAGCCAGGGCAGGGGCACCTACGAGCAGTACTTC.

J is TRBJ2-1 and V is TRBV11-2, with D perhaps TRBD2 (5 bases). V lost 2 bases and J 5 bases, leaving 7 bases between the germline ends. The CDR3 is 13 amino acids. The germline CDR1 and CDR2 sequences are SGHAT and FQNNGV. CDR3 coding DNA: TGTGCCAGCAGCTTAACTAGGGACAATGAGCAGTTCTTC. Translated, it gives CASSLTRDNEQFF. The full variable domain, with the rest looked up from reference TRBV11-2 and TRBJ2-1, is EAGVAQSPRYKIIEKRQSVAFWCNPISGHATLYWYQQILGQGPKLLIQFQNNGVVDDSQLPKDRFSAERLKGVDSTLKIQPAKLEDSAVYLCASSLTRDNEQFFGPGTRLTVL.

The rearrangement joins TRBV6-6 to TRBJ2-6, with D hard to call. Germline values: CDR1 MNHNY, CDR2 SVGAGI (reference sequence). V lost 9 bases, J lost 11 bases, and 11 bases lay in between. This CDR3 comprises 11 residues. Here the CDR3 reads CASFQRDVLTF. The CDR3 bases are TGTGCCAGTTTTCAAAGAGACGTCCTGACTTTC.

The CDR3 region is CASSENPRNNSPLHF. In DNA form, the CDR3 reads TGTGCCAGCAGTGAAAACCCGAGGAATAATTCACCCCTCCACTTT. The chain has TRBV2 and TRBJ1-6; D ambiguous. CDR1 and CDR2 (germline): SNHLY, FYNNEI. Deletions cut 2 bases from V and 5 bases from J, with 10 bases between. The length of the CDR3 is 15 residues.